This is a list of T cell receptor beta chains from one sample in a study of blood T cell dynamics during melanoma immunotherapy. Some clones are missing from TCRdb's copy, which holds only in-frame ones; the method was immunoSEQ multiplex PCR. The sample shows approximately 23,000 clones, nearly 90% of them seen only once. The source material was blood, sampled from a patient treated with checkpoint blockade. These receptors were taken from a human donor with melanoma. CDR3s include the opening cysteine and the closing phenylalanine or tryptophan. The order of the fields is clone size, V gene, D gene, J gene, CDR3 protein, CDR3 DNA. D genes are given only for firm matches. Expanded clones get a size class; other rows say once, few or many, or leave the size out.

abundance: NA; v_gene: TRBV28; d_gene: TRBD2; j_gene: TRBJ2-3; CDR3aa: CASSASGSPLDTQYF; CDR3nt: TGTGCCAGCAGTGCCAGCGGGAGCCCCCTAGATACGCAGTATTTT
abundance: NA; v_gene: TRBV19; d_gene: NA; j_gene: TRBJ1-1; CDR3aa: CASSKGPRTEAFF; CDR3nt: TGTGCCAGTAGTAAGGGGCCGAGGACTGAAGCTTTCTTT
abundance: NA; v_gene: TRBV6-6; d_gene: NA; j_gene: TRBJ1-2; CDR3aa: CASSQRQGPANYGYTF; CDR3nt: TGTGCCAGCAGTCAAAGGCAAGGTCCTGCTAACTATGGCTACACCTTC
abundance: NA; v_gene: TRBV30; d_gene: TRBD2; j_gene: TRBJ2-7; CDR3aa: CAWSSSGYYEQYF; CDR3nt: TGTGCCTGGAGTTCTAGCGGCTACTACGAGCAGTACTTC
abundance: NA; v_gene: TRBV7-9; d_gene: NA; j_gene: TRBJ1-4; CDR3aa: CASSLRQGYNEKLFF; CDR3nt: TGTGCCAGCAGCTTAAGGCAGGGATATAATGAAAAACTGTTTTTT
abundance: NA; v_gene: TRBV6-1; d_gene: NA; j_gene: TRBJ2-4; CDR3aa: CASSDDWVRNIQYF; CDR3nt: TGTGCCAGCAGTGACGATTGGGTTAGGAACATTCAGTACTTC
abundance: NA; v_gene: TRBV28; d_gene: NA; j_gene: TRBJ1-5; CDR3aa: CASARPGGNQPQHF; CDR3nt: TGTGCCAGCGCCCGCCCCGGGGGCAATCAGCCCCAGCATTTT
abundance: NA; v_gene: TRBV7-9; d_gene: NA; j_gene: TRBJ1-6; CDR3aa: CASSSGTNNSPLHF; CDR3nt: TGTGCCAGCAGCTCAGGGACCAATAATTCACCCCTCCACTTT
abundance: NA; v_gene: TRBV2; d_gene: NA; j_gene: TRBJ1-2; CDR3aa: CASPLGLGYGYTF; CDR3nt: TGTGCCAGCCCCCTGGGGCTGGGCTATGGCTACACCTTC
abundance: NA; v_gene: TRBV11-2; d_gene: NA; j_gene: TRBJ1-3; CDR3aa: CASSAGAPGGNTIYF; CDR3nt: TGTGCCAGCTCGGCGGGGGCCCCGGGGGGAAACACCATATATTTT
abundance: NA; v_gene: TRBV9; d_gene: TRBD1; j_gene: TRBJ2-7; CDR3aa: CASSVGWTGFYEQYF; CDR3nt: TGTGCCAGCAGCGTAGGGTGGACAGGGTTCTACGAGCAGTACTTC
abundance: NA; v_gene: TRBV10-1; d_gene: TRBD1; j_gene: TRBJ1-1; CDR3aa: CASNPTGTEAFF; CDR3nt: TGCGCCAGCAACCCGACAGGGACTGAAGCTTTCTTT
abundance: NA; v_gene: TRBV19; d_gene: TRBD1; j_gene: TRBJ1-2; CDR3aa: CASSPSGQGAALYGYTF; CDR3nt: TGTGCCAGTAGTCCCTCAGGACAGGGGGCGGCTCTCTATGGCTACACCTTC
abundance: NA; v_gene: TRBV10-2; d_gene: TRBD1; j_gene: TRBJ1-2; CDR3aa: CASSDPGQAGEGYTF; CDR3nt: TGCGCCAGCAGCGACCCGGGACAGGCGGGAGAGGGCTACACCTTC
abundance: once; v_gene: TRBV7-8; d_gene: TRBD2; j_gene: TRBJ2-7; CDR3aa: CASSPTERGSSYEQYF; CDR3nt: TGTGCCAGCAGCCCAACCGAGCGGGGGAGCTCCTACGAGCAGTACTTC
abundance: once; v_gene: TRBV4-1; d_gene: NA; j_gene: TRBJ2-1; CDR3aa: CASSLWTGHNEQFF; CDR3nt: TGCGCCAGCAGCCTATGGACGGGGCACAATGAGCAGTTCTTC
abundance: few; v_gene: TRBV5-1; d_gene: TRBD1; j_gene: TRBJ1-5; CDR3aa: CASSADRGLSNQPQHF; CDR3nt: TGCGCCAGCAGCGCGGACAGGGGCCTCTCCAATCAGCCCCAGCATTTT
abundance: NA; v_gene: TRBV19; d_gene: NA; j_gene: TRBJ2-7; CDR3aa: CASRDPGNSYEQYF; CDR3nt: TGTGCCAGCAGAGACCCAGGGAACTCCTACGAGCAGTACTTC
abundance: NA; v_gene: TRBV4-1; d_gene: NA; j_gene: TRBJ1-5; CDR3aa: CASSQDLSQEDQPQHF; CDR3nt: TGCGCCAGCAGCCAAGATCTGTCACAGGAGGATCAGCCCCAGCATTTT
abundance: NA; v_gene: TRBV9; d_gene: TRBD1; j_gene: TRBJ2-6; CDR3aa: CASSAQGAANVLTF; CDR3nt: TGTGCCAGCAGCGCACAGGGGGCAGCCAACGTCCTGACTTTC
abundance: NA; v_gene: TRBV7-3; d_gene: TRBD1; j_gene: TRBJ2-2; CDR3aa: CASSLGQGVAGELFF; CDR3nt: TGTGCCAGCAGCTTAGGCCAGGGGGTCGCCGGGGAGCTGTTTTTT
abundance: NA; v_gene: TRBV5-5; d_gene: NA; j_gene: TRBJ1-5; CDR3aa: CASSLGAGGNSNQPQHF; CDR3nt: TGTGCCAGCAGCTTGGGGGCTGGCGGAAATAGCAATCAGCCCCAGCATTTT
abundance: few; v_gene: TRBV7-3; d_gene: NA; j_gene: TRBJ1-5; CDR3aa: CASSPRGGNQPQHF; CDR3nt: TGTGCCAGCAGCCCGAGGGGGGGCAATCAGCCCCAGCATTTT
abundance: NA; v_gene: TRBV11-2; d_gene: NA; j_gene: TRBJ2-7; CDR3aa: CASTSSLGSYEQYF; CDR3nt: TGTGCCAGCACCTCATCGTTAGGCTCCTACGAGCAGTACTTC
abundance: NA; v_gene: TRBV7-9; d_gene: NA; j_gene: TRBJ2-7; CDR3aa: CASSLEAATEQYF; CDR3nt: TGTGCCAGCAGCTTAGAGGCGGCGACCGAGCAGTACTTC
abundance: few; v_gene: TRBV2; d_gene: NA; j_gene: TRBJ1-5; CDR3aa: CASSTDSYQPQHF; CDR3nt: TGTGCCAGCAGTACTGACAGCTATCAGCCCCAGCATTTT
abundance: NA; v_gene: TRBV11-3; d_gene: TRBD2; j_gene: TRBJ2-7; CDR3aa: CASSLTSGVSYEQYF; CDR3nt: TGTGCCAGCAGCCTTACTAGCGGGGTTTCCTACGAGCAGTACTTC
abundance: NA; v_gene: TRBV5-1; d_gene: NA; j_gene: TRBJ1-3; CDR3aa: CASSLRPNSGNTIYF; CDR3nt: TGCGCCAGCAGCTTGAGACCGAACTCTGGAAACACCATATATTTT
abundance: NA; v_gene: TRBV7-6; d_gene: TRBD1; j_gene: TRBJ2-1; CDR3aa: CASSGTVGIDEQFF; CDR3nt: TGTGCCAGCAGCGGGACAGTAGGAATTGACGAGCAGTTCTTC
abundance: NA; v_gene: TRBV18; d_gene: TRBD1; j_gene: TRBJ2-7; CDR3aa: CASSQGQGYEQYF; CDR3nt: TGTGCCAGCTCACAGGGACAGGGCTACGAGCAGTACTTC
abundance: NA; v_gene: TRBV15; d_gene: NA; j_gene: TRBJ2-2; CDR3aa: CATSRERQNTGELFF; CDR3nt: TGTGCCACCAGCAGAGAAAGACAGAACACCGGGGAGCTGTTTTTT
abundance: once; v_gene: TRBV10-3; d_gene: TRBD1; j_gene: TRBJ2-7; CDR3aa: CAISVTGGYEQYF; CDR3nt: TGTGCCATCAGTGTGACAGGGGGGTACGAGCAGTACTTC
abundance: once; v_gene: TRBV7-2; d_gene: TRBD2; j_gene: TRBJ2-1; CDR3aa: CASSLGGWGLENEQFF; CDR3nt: TGTGCCAGCAGCTTAGGGGGTTGGGGACTAGAAAATGAGCAGTTCTTC
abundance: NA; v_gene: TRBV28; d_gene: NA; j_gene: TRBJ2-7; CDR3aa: CASKQGHRSSYEQYF; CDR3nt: TGTGCCAGCAAGCAGGGACATCGCTCCTCCTACGAGCAGTACTTC
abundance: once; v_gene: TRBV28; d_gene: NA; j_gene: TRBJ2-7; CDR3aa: CASRGVLSEQYF; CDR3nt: TGTGCCAGCAGGGGAGTTCTGAGCGAGCAGTACTTC